The subject of this entry is one TCR beta chain. This CDR3 region has 14 residues. V was clipped by 4 bases and J by 3 bases; unmatched bases: 4. In germline, CDR1 is SGHRS, CDR2 YFSETQ. This entry is derived from a study of blood T cell repertoires in COVID-19. Study context: The study drew acute and convalescent COVID-19 samples from the United States, Italy and Spain. In each case, the material was cDNA or gDNA derived from T cells, B-cell-depleted T cells, or PBMCs.

The authors' processing: Estimated nucleated cell counts came from reference gene primer amplification. Sequenced by immunoSEQ multiplex PCR; TCRdb stores in-frame clones only, minus some. V, J and clone size reflect that table, while D and trimming were determined from the DNA. This sample yields some 230,000 clones, of which about 85% are seen a single time; roughly 5.3% belongs to the top ten. The chain joins TRBV5-1 to TRBJ2-5; 9 positions match TRBD1. The TCR comes from a woman aged 60-75 years who had recovered from COVID-19. Sequenced sample: peripheral blood. The CDR3 protein is CASSLQGAEETQYF. CDR3 in DNA: TGCGCCAGCAGCCTACAGGGGGCGGAAGAGACCCAGTACTTC.